Each of the 24 T cell receptor beta chains below was sequenced from the same sample in a study of shared clonotypes between healthy human individuals. Libraries were prepared by immunoSEQ multiplex PCR; TCRdb keeps only in-frame clonotypes and omits some of them. The data contain about 490,000 clones, around 80% of them singletons. Sequenced: PBMCs. Receptors originate from a woman in her thirties or forties in good health. Some clones in this sample may be carry-over from other donors' samples.

The V gene is TRBV6-1, the J gene TRBJ1-1, with TRBD1 matching over 7 bases. This CDR3 is 14 amino acids long. The V and J ends lost 11 bases and 5 bases, in that order; junction bases with no gene match: 14. Germline CDR1 and CDR2: MNHNS and SASEGT. CDR3 protein: CAGALEQGRTEAFF. The DNA of the CDR3 is TGTGCCGGAGCTTTAGAACAGGGGAGGACTGAAGCTTTCTTT.

This clone was observed a handful of times. The same CDR3 also results from other DNA sequences found in this sample. The chain carries TRBV18 and TRBJ2-7; D is unclear. In germline, CDR1 is KGHSH, CDR2 LQKENI. V was shortened by 5 bases and J by 6 bases, with 8 bases between the two germline ends. This CDR3 has 11 residues. DNA of the CDR3: TGTGCCAGCTCAGGTAGTGGCGAGCAGTACTTC. Translated: CASSGSGEQYF.

The chain has TRBV27 and TRBJ2-7; D is undetermined. The CDR3 consists of 14 residues. CDR1 MNHEY and CDR2 SMNVEV come from the germline V gene (reference sequence). Trimming stripped 6 bases from V and 0 bases from J, with 12 bases between. The CDR3 loop reads CASRPGPYSYEQYF. CDR3 sequence (DNA): TGTGCCAGCAGGCCCGGGCCCTACTCCTACGAGCAGTACTTC.

The chain is built from TRBV2 and TRBJ2-6; 11 nucleotides agree with TRBD1. The CDR3 contains 16 residues. CDR1 is SNHLY and CDR2 is FYNNEI in the germline V gene. The ends lost 5 bases at V and 2 bases at J; junction bases unmatched: 2. The CDR3 reads CASSRTGGAGANVLTF. CDR3 in DNA: TGTGCCAGCAGTAGGACAGGGGGCGCTGGGGCCAACGTCCTGACTTTC. Combining the CDR3 with reference TRBV2 and TRBJ2-6 gives the whole variable domain EPEVTQTPSHQVTQMGQEVILRCVPISNHLYFYWYRQILGQKVEFLVSFYNNEISEKSEIFDDQFSVERPDGSNFTLKIRSTKLEDSAMYFCASSRTGGAGANVLTFGAGSRLTVL.

V usage is TRBV5-1 and J usage is TRBJ1-2, with a tentative D call TRBD1 (5 bases). The CDR3 contains 14 residues. Per the germline V gene, CDR1 is SGHRS and CDR2 is YFSETQ. V gave up 4 bases and J gave up 4 bases, with 14 bases separating them. The chain's CDR3 is CASSQDGTGYGYTF. The CDR3 nucleotides read TGCGCCAGCAGCCAGGACGGGACCGGCTATGGCTACACCTTC.

J is TRBJ2-5 and V is TRBV7-9; no reliable D call. V gave up 2 bases and J gave up 5 bases, with 9 bases separating them. CDR1 SEHNR and CDR2 FQNEAQ come from the germline V gene (reference sequence). This CDR3 contains 13 residues. CDR3 protein: CASSLMGFETQYF. DNA for the CDR3: TGTGCCAGCAGCTTAATGGGATTTGAGACCCAGTACTTC.

V and J are TRBV28 and TRBJ2-5, with TRBD2 matching over 13 bases. J gave up 1 base and V 6 bases, and 11 bases lay outside the gene matches. This CDR3 has 18 residues. Germline V gene sequence: CDR1 MDHEN, CDR2 SYDVKM. The CDR3 DNA reads TGTGCCAGCAGCTCCGGGACTAGCGGGATGGGTTTCCAAGAGACCCAGTACTTC. It is translated as CASSSGTSGMGFQETQYF.

For this clone: One end of the junction fails to match germline, which may point to a read error. This chain uses TRBV7-7 with TRBJ2-1; TRBD2 matches at 14 bases. Germline loops: CDR1 SSHAT, CDR2 FNYEAQ (reference sequence). CDR3 length equals 17 residues. The CDR3 here is CASSLGTSGSSYNEQFF. The CDR3 DNA reads TGTGCTAGCAGCTTAGGGACTAGCGGGAGCTCCTACAATGAGCAGTTCTTC.

The J gene is TRBJ2-7, the V gene TRBV18; 7 nucleotides line up with TRBD1. The CDR3 is 15 residues long. CDR1 and CDR2 from the germline V gene are KGHSH and LQKENI. The V segment lost 3 bases and the J segment 3 bases; nucleotides outside the gene matches: 8. CDR3 bases: TGTGCCAGCTCACCCACGGGACAGTTACTCTACGAGCAGTACTTC. Protein: CASSPTGQLLYEQYF.

This clone was detected many times. The same CDR3 also results from other DNA sequences found in this sample. This chain uses TRBV6-4 with TRBJ2-2; no firm D call. V was cut by 4 bases and J by 4 bases, with 7 bases left in between. CDR3 size: 13 residues. Per germline, CDR1 MRHNA and CDR2 SNTAGT. The CDR3 DNA reads TGTGCCAGCAGTGCCGGTCCCACCGGGGAGCTGTTTTTT. Translating it yields CASSAGPTGELFF.

There are many counts of this clone. The gene calls are TRBV19 and TRBJ1-3, with a possible D match to TRBD1 (6 bases). Trimming pared 6 bases from V and 8 bases from J, leaving 14 bases between. Germline V gene sequence: CDR1 LNHDA, CDR2 SQIVND (reference sequence). This CDR3 has 13 amino acids. The CDR3 spells CASSFPGADTIYF. CDR3 nucleotides: TGTGCCAGTAGCTTCCCAGGGGCTGACACCATATATTTT.

This chain joins TRBV11-2 and TRBJ2-2; no clear D gene. CDR1 is SGHAT and CDR2 is FQNNGV in the germline V gene. The CDR3 is 13 amino acids. Trimming cost V 4 bases and J 5 bases, with 8 bases left between them. The CDR3 DNA sequence: TGTGCCAGCAGCTCGACTCTTACCGGGGAGCTGTTTTTT. This encodes CASSSTLTGELFF.

The chain uses TRBV30 and TRBJ2-2; the D gene is possibly TRBD2 (6 bases). With 1 base removed from V and 4 bases from J, the gap between germline ends came to 16 bases. The CDR3 contains 16 residues. Per germline, CDR1 GTSNPN and CDR2 SVGIG (reference sequence). The CDR3: CAWSEVARDVTGELFF. CDR3 DNA sequence: TGTGCCTGGAGTGAAGTAGCGCGGGACGTCACCGGGGAGCTGTTTTTT.

About this clone: The same CDR3 is also encoded by other DNA sequences in this sample. This sequence joins TRBV5-1 and TRBJ1-1; possibly TRBD1 for D (5 bases). Per germline, CDR1 SGHRS and CDR2 YFSETQ. The CDR3 has 16 amino acids. Trimming shortened V by 1 base and J by 1 base, and 14 bases separated the two germline ends. The CDR3 nucleotides are TGCGCCAGCAGCTTGACTGCCGGGACCGAGAACACTGAAGCTTTCTTT. Its protein is CASSLTAGTENTEAFF.

The chain carries TRBV7-3 and TRBJ2-7; no firm D call. Per germline, CDR1 SGHTA and CDR2 FQGTGA. The V and J ends lost 1 base and 2 bases respectively, with 12 bases between them. This CDR3 region has 15 residues. The CDR3 DNA is TGTGCCAGCAGCTTAAGTCCTAGTGACACCTACGAGCAGTACTTC. This gives the protein CASSLSPSDTYEQYF.

This chain uses TRBV9 with TRBJ2-1, with D perhaps TRBD2 (6 bases). The V gene lost 0 bases and the J gene lost 7 bases, with 17 bases spanning the gap. Per germline, CDR1 SGDLS and CDR2 YYNGEE. CDR3 length equals 16 residues. The CDR3 reads CASSVEGGRFVNEQFF. The DNA of the CDR3 is TGTGCCAGCAGCGTAGAAGGAGGGAGATTTGTTAATGAGCAGTTCTTC.

The chain recombines TRBV30 with TRBJ2-7, with 10 bases that match TRBD1. The V and J ends lost 4 bases and 2 bases, in that order; junction bases with no gene match: 2. This CDR3 is built from 13 residues. Germline loops: CDR1 GTSNPN, CDR2 SVGIG (reference sequence). The CDR3, as DNA: TGTGCCTGGAACGGACAGGGGGCCTACGAGCAGTACTTC. It translates to CAWNGQGAYEQYF. The full variable domain, its missing parts supplied by reference TRBV30 and TRBJ2-7, is SQTIHQWPATLVQPVGSPLSLECTVEGTSNPNLYWYRQAAGRGLQLLFYSVGIGQISSEVPQNLSASRPQDRQFILSSKKLLLSDSGFYLCAWNGQGAYEQYFGPGTRLTVT.

The count of this clone is one. The rearrangement links TRBV5-4 to TRBJ2-7, with 15 bases aligning to TRBD2. This CDR3 contains 16 residues. CDR1 and CDR2 (germline): SGHNT, YYREEE (reference sequence). V trimming: 4 bases; J trimming: 2 bases; junction bases outside the gene matches: 4. The DNA of the CDR3 is TGTGCCAGCAGCGTGGGACTAGCGGGAGGAACCTACGAGCAGTACTTC. This gives the protein CASSVGLAGGTYEQYF. The whole variable domain, remainder taken from reference TRBV5-4 and TRBJ2-7, is ETGVTQSPTHLIKTRGQQVTLRCSSQSGHNTVSWYQQALGQGPQFIFQYYREEENGRGNFPPRFSGLQFPNYSSELNVNALELDDSALYLCASSVGLAGGTYEQYFGPGTRLTVT.

This chain uses TRBV7-3 with TRBJ2-7; 10 bases are shared with TRBD2. Looked up from germline, CDR1 is SGHTA and CDR2 is FQGTGA. This CDR3 has 14 amino acids. V lost 0 bases to trimming and J lost 5 bases; unmatched junction nucleotides: 1. CDR3 nucleotide sequence: TGTGCCAGCAGCTTAACCGGGACTAGCGACGAGCAGTACTTC. Amino acids: CASSLTGTSDEQYF.

The chain carries TRBV29-1 and TRBJ2-5; D is perhaps TRBD1 or TRBD2 (5 bases each). The end of the DNA is better explained by TRBJ2-7, so the J call may be wrong. The CDR3 runs to 13 residues. Germline CDR1 SQVTM, CDR2 ANQGSEA. CDR3 nucleotides: TGCAGCGTTGTAAGGGACGGTGTATACGAGCAGTACTTC. It codes for CSVVRDGVYEQYF.

The chain is built from TRBV9 and TRBJ2-2; unclear D gene. CDR1 and CDR2 (germline): SGDLS, YYNGEE. The V end lost 3 bases, the J end lost 2 bases, and 11 bases lay between the germline ends. The length of the CDR3 is 15 residues. The CDR3 sequence is CASSASGSNTGELFF. The CDR3, as DNA: TGTGCCAGCAGCGCGAGTGGAAGTAACACCGGGGAGCTGTTTTTT.

J is TRBJ1-1 and V is TRBV2; D possibly corresponds to TRBD1 (5 bases). This CDR3 contains 15 residues. Trimming left V 6 bases short and J 6 bases short, with 20 bases between. Germline CDR1 SNHLY, CDR2 FYNNEI. This chain's CDR3 is CASRGTSIRPAEAFF. DNA for the CDR3: TGTGCCAGCAGGGGGACGTCCATTCGTCCTGCTGAAGCTTTCTTT.

On this clone: One end of the junction fails to match germline, which may point to a read error. The gene calls are TRBV11-1 and TRBJ2-7; D remains unclear. Germline lookup yields CDR1 SGHAT and CDR2 FQDESV (reference sequence). This CDR3 is built from 12 residues. CDR3: CACSSGGYEQYF. The CDR3 nucleotides read TGTGCCTGCAGCTCGGGTGGTTACGAGCAGTACTTC.

DNA of the CDR3: TGTGCCAGTAGTTCGCCGGGACAGGGGGTGAGTCAGCCCCAGCATTTT. It specifies CASSSPGQGVSQPQHF. The chain has TRBV19 and TRBJ1-5; TRBD1 agrees at 11 bases. V lost 5 bases and J lost 6; bases outside the gene matches: 9. The CDR3 runs 16 residues. Germline-derived CDR1 and CDR2 are LNHDA and SQIVND (reference sequence).